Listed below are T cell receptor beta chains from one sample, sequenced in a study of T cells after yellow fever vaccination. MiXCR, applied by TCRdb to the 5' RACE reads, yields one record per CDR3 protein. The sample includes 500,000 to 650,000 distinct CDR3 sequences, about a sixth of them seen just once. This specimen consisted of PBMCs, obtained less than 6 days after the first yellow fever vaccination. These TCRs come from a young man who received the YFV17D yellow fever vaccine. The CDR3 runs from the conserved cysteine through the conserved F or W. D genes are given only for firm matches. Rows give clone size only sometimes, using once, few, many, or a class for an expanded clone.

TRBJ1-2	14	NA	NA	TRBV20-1	CSARGRAYDYGYTF	TGCAGTGCTAGAGGCCGGGCCTACGACTATGGCTACACCTTC
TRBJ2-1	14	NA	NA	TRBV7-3	CASSLMSGKDEQFF	TGTGCCAGCAGCTTGATGTCGGGTAAGGATGAGCAGTTCTTC
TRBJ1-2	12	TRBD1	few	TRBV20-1	CSASGGNYGYTF	TGCAGTGCGTCAGGGGGAAACTATGGCTACACCTTC
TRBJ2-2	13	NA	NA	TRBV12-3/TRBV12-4	CASSLLYGGELFF	TGTGCCAGCAGTTTACTATACGGCGGGGAGCTGTTTTTT
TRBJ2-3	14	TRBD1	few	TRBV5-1	CASSSAGGPDTQYF	TGCGCCAGCAGCTCCGCAGGGGGTCCAGATACGCAGTATTTT
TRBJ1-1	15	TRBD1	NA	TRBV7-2	CASSFASTGGTEAFF	TGTGCCAGCAGCTTTGCGTCGACAGGGGGCACTGAAGCTTTCTTT
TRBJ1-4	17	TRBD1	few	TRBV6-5	CASSYWGQGLRGEKLFF	TGTGCCAGCAGTTACTGGGGACAGGGGTTGCGGGGTGAAAAACTGTTTTTT
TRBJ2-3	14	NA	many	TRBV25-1	CASSEGAVTDTQYF	TGTGCCAGCAGTGAGGGGGCAGTAACAGATACGCAGTATTTT
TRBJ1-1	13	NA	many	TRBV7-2	CASSLGTGREAFF	TGTGCCAGCAGCTTAGGCACAGGGAGAGAAGCTTTCTTT
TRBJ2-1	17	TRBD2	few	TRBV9	CASSGHAGGATYNEQFF	TGTGCCAGCAGCGGACACGCGGGGGGGGCCACCTACAATGAGCAGTTCTTC
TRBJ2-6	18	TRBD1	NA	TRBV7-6	CASSLAQYRGSGANVLTF	TGTGCCAGCAGCTTAGCGCAGTACAGGGGTTCTGGGGCCAACGTCCTGACTTTC
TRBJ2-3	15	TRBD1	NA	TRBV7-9	CASRGTGGVTDTQYF	TGTGCCAGCAGGGGAACAGGGGGCGTCACAGATACGCAGTATTTT
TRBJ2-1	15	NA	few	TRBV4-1	CASSPRTPTYNEQFF	TGCGCCAGCAGCCCACGGACCCCGACCTACAATGAGCAGTTCTTC
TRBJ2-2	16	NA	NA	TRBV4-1	CASSQEFQGGTGELFF	TGCGCCAGCAGCCAAGAGTTTCAGGGGGGGACCGGGGAGCTGTTTTTT
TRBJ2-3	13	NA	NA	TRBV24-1	CATQGPNTDTQYF	TGTGCCACCCAGGGCCCCAACACAGATACGCAGTATTTT
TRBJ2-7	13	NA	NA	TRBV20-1	CSASDYRLLEQYF	TGCAGTGCTAGTGATTACAGATTGTTAGAGCAGTACTTC
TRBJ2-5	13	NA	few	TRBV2	CASRALAGETQYF	TGTGCCAGCAGGGCTCTCGCCGGGGAGACCCAGTACTTC
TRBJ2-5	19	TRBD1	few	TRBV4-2	CASSQGVIPGQGPPGTQYF	TGTGCCAGCAGCCAGGGAGTAATCCCGGGACAGGGCCCACCGGGGACCCAGTACTTC
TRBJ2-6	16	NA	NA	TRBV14	CASSPFRGSGANVLTF	TGTGCCAGCAGCCCTTTCAGGGGCTCTGGGGCCAACGTCCTGACTTTC
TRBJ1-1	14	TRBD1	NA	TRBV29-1	CSVEAGQGNTEAFF	TGCAGCGTTGAAGCCGGACAGGGGAACACTGAAGCTTTCTTT
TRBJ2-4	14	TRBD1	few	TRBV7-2	CASSPDRGKNIQYF	TGTGCCAGCAGCCCGGACAGGGGCAAAAACATTCAGTACTTC
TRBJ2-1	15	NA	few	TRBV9	CASSVGGTGSNEQFF	TGTGCCAGCAGCGTAGGTGGGACCGGCTCGAATGAGCAGTTCTTC
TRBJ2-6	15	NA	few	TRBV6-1	CASMSEFSGANVLTF	TGTGCCAGCATGTCCGAATTCTCTGGGGCCAACGTCCTGACTTTC
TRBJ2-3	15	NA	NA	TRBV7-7	CASSLGSATSGTQYF	TGTGCTAGCAGCTTAGGGTCGGCCACCTCGGGTACGCAGTATTTT
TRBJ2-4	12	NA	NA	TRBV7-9	CASSYGTDNQYF	TGTGCCAGCAGCTATGGGACCGATAACCAGTACTTC
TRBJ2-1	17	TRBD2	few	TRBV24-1	CATSDLAPAGGPKEQFF	TGTGCCACCAGTGATTTAGCTCCAGCGGGGGGGCCTAAGGAGCAGTTCTTC
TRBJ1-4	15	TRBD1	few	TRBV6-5	CASRYRDRTNEKLFF	TGTGCCAGCAGGTACCGGGACAGAACTAATGAAAAACTGTTTTTT
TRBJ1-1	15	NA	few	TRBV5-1	CASSQGNSMNTEAFF	TGCGCCAGCAGCCAAGGGAATTCCATGAACACTGAAGCTTTCTTT
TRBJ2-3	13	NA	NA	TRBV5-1	CASSLKLADTQYF	TGCGCCAGCAGCTTAAAACTAGCAGATACGCAGTATTTT
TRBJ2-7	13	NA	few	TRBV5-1	CASSWGRDTEQYF	TGCGCCAGCAGCTGGGGGCGTGACACAGAGCAGTACTTC
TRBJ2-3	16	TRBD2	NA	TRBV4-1	CASSRGGGAGADTQYF	TGCGCCAGCAGTCGAGGCGGGGGGGCGGGGGCAGATACGCAGTATTTT
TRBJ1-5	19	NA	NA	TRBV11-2	CASSLEQDGLFYSNQPQHF	TGTGCCAGCAGCTTAGAACAGGACGGACTGTTTTATAGCAATCAGCCCCAGCATTTT
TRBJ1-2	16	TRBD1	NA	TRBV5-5	CASSSTGTGVNYGYTF	TGTGCCAGCAGCTCGACCGGGACAGGGGTTAATTATGGCTACACCTTC
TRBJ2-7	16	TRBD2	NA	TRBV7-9	CASSLGTGGGFYEQYF	TGTGCCAGCAGCTTAGGCACGGGGGGGGGTTTCTACGAGCAGTACTTC
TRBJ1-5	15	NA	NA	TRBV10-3	CAISEGGNSNQPQHF	TGTGCCATCAGTGAGGGGGGTAATAGCAATCAGCCCCAGCATTTT
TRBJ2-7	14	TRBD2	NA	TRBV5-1	CASSRTSGGPEQYF	TGCGCCAGCAGCAGAACTAGCGGGGGGCCCGAGCAGTACTTC
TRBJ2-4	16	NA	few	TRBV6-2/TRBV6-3	CASAIGTDLAKNIQYF	TGTGCCAGCGCAATCGGAACAGATTTAGCCAAAAACATTCAGTACTTC
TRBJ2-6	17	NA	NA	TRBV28	CASGRSGYQVGANVLTF	TGTGCCAGCGGACGGTCAGGCTACCAAGTCGGGGCCAACGTCCTGACTTTC
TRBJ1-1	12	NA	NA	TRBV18	CASSVSVGPKFF	TGTGCCAGCTCCGTATCGGTAGGCCCTAAGTTCTTT
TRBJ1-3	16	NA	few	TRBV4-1	CASSQEGRLSGNTIYF	TGCGCCAGCAGCCAAGAAGGGAGGCTCTCTGGAAACACCATATATTTT
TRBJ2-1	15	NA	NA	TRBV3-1	CASSQNSLRIHEQFF	TGTGCCAGCAGCCAAAATAGTCTTAGGATCCATGAGCAGTTCTTC
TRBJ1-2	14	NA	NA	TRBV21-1	CASSTRRNSYGYTF	TGTGCCAGCAGCACCCGACGGAACTCCTATGGCTACACCTTC
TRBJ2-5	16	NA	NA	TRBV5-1	CASSLAQSAVGETQYF	TGCGCCAGCAGCTTGGCCCAATCGGCGGTGGGAGAGACCCAGTACTTC
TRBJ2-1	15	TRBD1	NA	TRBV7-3	CASSPTWDSYNEQFF	TGTGCCAGCAGCCCTACCTGGGACAGCTACAATGAGCAGTTCTTC
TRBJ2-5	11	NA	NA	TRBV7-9	CATGTDRTQYF	TGTGCCACCGGCACCGACCGGACCCAGTACTTC